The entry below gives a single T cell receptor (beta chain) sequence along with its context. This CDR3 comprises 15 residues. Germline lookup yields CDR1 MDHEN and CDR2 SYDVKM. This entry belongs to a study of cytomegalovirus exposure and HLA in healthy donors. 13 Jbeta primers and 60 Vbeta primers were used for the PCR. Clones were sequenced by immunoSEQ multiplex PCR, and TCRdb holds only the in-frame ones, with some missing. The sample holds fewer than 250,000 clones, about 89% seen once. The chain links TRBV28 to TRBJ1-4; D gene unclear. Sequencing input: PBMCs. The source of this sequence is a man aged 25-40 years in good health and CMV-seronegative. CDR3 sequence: CVLDGGSAVNEKLFF. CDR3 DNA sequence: TGTGTGTTGGACGGAGGCTCGGCGGTCAATGAAAAACTGTTTTTT.